Presented here are 8 T cell receptor beta chains from one specimen sequenced in a study of preoperative IRX-2 immunotherapy in early breast cancer. The treatment: preoperative locoregional IRX-2 cytokine immunotherapy. Only in-frame clones appear in the TCRdb table, and some are missing; sequencing was by immunoSEQ multiplex PCR. The repertoire holds about 34,000 clones, with roughly 96% as singletons. This specimen was taken from a patient treated with IRX-2 immunotherapy. The receptors stem from a human donor with breast cancer.

The chain couples TRBV9 to TRBJ2-1; tentative D call: TRBD2 (6 bases). Trimming removed 0 bases at V and 12 bases at J, with 10 bases between. The CDR3 consists of 12 residues. The V gene's germline CDR1 is SGDLS and CDR2 YYNGEE. The CDR3 DNA reads as TGTGCCAGCAGCGTAGTGTCGGGGGTGCAGTTCTTC. Translated, it gives CASSVVSGVQFF.

This sequence joins TRBV7-9 and TRBJ2-3; D is possibly TRBD1 (5 bases). V lost 5 bases and J lost 2, with 20 bases in between. Germline assignment: CDR1 SEHNR and CDR2 FQNEAQ (reference sequence). The CDR3 loop spans 17 amino acids. The DNA of the CDR3 is TGTGCCAGCAGCCCCGACTCCCCCTGGGGCTACACAGATACGCAGTATTTT. This encodes CASSPDSPWGYTDTQYF.

The gene calls are TRBV19 and TRBJ2-3; D might be TRBD2 (7 bases). The CDR3 extends over 14 amino acids. The germline gives CDR1 LNHDA, CDR2 SQIVND (reference sequence). Trimming removed 7 bases at V and 2 bases at J, with 13 bases between. The CDR3 reads CASKERGHTDTQYF. Here the CDR3 DNA reads TGTGCCAGTAAAGAGCGGGGACACACAGATACGCAGTATTTT.

The genes are TRBV4-3 and TRBJ2-3, with TRBD2 matching over 11 bases. Germline loops: CDR1 LGHNA, CDR2 YSLEER. The CDR3 runs 18 residues. Unmatched junction bases numbered 16, after V lost 4 bases and J lost 7 bases. The CDR3 DNA reads as TGCGCCAGCAGCCCCTCCCCCCACCTAGCGGGAGGCGGATATACGCAGTATTTT. This gives the protein CASSPSPHLAGGGYTQYF.

The chain has TRBV6-5 and TRBJ2-2; either TRBD1 or TRBD2 may fit D (6 bases each). The CDR3 runs 15 residues. The V gene lost 2 bases and the J gene lost 8 bases, with 15 bases spanning the gap. CDR1 MNHEY and CDR2 SVGAGI come from the germline V gene. The CDR3 loop reads CASSYPGARGGELFF. The CDR3 DNA sequence: TGTGCCAGCAGTTACCCGGGGGCCCGGGGTGGGGAGCTGTTTTTT.

This rearrangement joins TRBV19 to TRBJ2-6; D is possibly TRBD2 (5 bases). This CDR3 has 15 residues. Germline V lookup: CDR1 LNHDA, CDR2 SQIVND (reference sequence). V lost 9 bases and J 2 bases, leaving 14 bases between the germline ends. CDR3 residues: CASHTGSPGANVLTF. In nucleotides, the CDR3 is TGTGCCAGCCATACGGGAAGCCCTGGGGCCAACGTCCTGACTTTC.

V gene TRBV7-2 combines with J gene TRBJ2-7; 8 bases align to TRBD2. CDR3 length equals 14 residues. CDR1 SGHTA and CDR2 FQGNSA come from the germline V gene. V lost 2 bases to trimming and J lost 2 bases; unmatched junction nucleotides: 2. This CDR3 is CASSLRREAYEQYF. The CDR3 DNA follows: TGTGCCAGCAGCTTAAGGCGGGAGGCCTACGAGCAGTACTTC. The full variable domain, with the rest looked up from reference TRBV7-2 and TRBJ2-7, is GAGVSQSPSNKVTEKGKDVELRCDPISGHTALYWYRQSLGQGLEFLIYFQGNSAPDKSGLPSDRFSAERTGGSVSTLTIQRTQQEDSAVYLCASSLRREAYEQYFGPGTRLTVT.

The CDR3 here is CSVPGGEQFF. CDR3 coding DNA: TGCAGTGTCCCCGGTGGGGAGCAGTTCTTC. V and J are TRBV20-1 and TRBJ2-1; D is unresolved. Trimming cost V 7 bases and J 10 bases, with 11 bases left between them. The CDR3 covers 10 residues. Germline CDR1 is DFQATT and CDR2 is SNEGSKA (reference sequence).